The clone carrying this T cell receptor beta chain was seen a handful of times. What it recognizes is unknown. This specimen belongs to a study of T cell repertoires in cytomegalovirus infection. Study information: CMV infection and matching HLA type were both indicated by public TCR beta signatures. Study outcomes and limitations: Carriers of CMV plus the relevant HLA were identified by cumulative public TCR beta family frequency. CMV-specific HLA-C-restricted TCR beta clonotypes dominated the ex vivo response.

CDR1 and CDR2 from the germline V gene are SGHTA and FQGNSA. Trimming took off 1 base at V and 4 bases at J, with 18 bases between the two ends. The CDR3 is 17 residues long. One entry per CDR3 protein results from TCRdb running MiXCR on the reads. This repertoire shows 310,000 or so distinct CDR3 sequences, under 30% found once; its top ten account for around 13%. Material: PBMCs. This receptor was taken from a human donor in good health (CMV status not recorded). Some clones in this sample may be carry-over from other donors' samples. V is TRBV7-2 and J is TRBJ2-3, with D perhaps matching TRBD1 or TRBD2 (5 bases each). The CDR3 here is CASSLGQPGSGSDTQYF. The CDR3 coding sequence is TGTGCCAGCAGCTTAGGTCAGCCAGGGAGTGGGTCAGATACGCAGTATTTT.